A single T cell receptor (beta chain) is shown here with its context. The data derive from a study of cytomegalovirus exposure and HLA in healthy donors. About the study: The same platform as the 666 first-cohort repertoires was used for the 120 validation repertoires, a later analysis reported.

This CDR3 is 17 amino acids long. CDR1 and CDR2 from the germline V gene are SGHRS and YFSETQ. V was trimmed by 4 bases and J by 1 base, leaving 20 bases between them. TCRdb's copy holds only in-frame clones and misses some; the assay was immunoSEQ multiplex PCR. The top ten hold approximately 1.1% of the sample, which has about 130,000 clones, about 91% seen once. The sample taken for sequencing was PBMCs. The V gene is TRBV5-1, the J gene TRBJ1-1, with TRBD1 as a possible D gene (5 bases). The clonotype comes from a young woman in good health and CMV-seronegative. The CDR3 reads CASSLGRGAIKNTEAFF. The CDR3 DNA reads as TGCGCCAGCAGCCTTGGGAGGGGAGCCATAAAGAACACTGAAGCTTTCTTT.